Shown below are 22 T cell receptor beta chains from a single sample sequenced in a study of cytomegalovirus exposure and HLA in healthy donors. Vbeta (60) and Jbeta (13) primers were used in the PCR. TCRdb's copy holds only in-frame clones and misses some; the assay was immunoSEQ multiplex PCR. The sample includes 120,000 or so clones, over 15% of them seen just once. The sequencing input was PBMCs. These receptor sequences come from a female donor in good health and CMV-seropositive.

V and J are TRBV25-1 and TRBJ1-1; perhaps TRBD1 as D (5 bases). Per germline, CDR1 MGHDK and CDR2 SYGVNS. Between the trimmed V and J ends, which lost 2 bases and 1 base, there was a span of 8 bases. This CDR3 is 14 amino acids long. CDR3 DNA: TGTGCCAGCAGTGAACCCGACAGGAACACTGAAGCTTTCTTT. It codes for CASSEPDRNTEAFF.

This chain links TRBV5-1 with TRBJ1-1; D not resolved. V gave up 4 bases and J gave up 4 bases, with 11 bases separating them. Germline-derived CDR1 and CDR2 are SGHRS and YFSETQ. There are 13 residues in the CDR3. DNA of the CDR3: TGCGCCAGCAGCCCCGGACTGTCCACTGAAGCTTTCTTT. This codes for CASSPGLSTEAFF. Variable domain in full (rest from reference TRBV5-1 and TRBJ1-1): KAGVTQTPRYLIKTRGQQVTLSCSPISGHRSVSWYQQTPGQGLQFLFEYFSETQRNKGNFPGRFSGRQFSNSRSEMNVSTLELGDSALYLCASSPGLSTEAFFGQGTRLTVV.

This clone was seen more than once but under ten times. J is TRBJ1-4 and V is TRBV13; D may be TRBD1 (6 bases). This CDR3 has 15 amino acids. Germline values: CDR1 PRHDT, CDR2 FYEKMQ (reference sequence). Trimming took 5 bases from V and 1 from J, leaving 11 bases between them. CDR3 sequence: CASSTTRGTNEKLFF. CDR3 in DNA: TGTGCCAGCAGCACCACCAGGGGAACTAATGAAAAACTGTTTTTT.

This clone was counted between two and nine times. Here the CDR3 DNA reads TGTGCCAGCTGTTCGGGACAGGGTCTTTCACCCCTCCACTTT. Residues: CASCSGQGLSPLHF. The V gene is TRBV18, the J gene TRBJ1-6, with 9 bases aligning to TRBD1. Germline CDR1 and CDR2: KGHSH and LQKENI. The CDR3 runs 14 residues. V was clipped by 7 bases and J by 9 bases; unmatched bases: 7.

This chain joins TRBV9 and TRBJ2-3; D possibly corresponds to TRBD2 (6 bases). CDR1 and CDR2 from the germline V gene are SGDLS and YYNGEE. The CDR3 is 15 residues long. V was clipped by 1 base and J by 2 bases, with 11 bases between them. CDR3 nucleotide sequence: TGTGCCAGCAGCGTACATGCGGGATCCACAGATACGCAGTATTTT. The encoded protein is CASSVHAGSTDTQYF.

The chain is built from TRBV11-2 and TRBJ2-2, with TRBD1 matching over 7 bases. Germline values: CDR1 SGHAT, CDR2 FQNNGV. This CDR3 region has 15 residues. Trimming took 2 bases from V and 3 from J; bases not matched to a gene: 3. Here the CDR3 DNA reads TGTGCCAGCAGCTTAAAGGGACAGTACACCGGGGAGCTGTTTTTT. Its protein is CASSLKGQYTGELFF.

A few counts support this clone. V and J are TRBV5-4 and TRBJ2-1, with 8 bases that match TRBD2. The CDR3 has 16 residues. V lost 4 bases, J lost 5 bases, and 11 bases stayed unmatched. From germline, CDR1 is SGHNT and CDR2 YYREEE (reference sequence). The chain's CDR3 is CASSSVTGGIDNEQFF. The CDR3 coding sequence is TGTGCCAGCAGCAGCGTCACGGGGGGGATCGACAATGAGCAGTTCTTC.

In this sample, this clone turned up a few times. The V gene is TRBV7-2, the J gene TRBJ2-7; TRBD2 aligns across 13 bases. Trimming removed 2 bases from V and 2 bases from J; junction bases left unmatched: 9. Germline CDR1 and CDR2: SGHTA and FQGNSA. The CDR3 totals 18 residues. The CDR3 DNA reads TGTGCCAGCAGCTTACGAACTAGCGGGGGGGCTGTTGCCTACGAGCAGTACTTC. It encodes CASSLRTSGGAVAYEQYF.

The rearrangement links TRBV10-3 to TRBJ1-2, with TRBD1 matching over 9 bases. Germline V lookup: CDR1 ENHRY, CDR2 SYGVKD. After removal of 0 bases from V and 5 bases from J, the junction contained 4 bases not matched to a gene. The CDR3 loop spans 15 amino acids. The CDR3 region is CAISESTGGVYGYTF. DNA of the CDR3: TGTGCCATCAGTGAGTCAACAGGGGGCGTGTATGGCTACACCTTC.

CDR3 DNA sequence: TGTGCCAGCAGCTGGGGGGAGAACACTGAAGCTTTCTTT. Translating gives CASSWGENTEAFF. The chain joins TRBV7-9 to TRBJ1-1, with D possibly matching TRBD1 (5 bases). Looked up from germline, CDR1 is SEHNR and CDR2 is FQNEAQ (reference sequence). The CDR3 contains 13 residues. V lost 4 bases, J lost 1 base, and 7 bases lay in between.

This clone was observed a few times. In DNA, the CDR3 is TGTGCCAGCAGTCCAGGACTAGCGGGAGGGCGGGAGCAGTACTTC. This encodes CASSPGLAGGREQYF. The V and J genes are TRBV6-6 and TRBJ2-7; 15 nucleotides line up with TRBD2. Germline values: CDR1 MNHNY, CDR2 SVGAGI (reference sequence). This CDR3 is 15 amino acids long. J was trimmed by 7 bases and V by 5 bases; bases with no gene match: 6.

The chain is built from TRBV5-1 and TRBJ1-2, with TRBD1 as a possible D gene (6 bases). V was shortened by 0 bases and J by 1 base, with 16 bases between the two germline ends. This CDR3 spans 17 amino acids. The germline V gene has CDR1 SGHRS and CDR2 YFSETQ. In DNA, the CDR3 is TGCGCCAGCAGCTTGGGGGACACCTTTCCCCTTAACTATGGCTACACCTTC. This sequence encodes CASSLGDTFPLNYGYTF.

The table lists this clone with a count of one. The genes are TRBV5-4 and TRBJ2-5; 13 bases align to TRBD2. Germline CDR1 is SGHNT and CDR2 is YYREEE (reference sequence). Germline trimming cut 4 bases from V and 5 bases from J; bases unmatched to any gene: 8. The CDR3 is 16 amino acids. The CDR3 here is CASSRRTSGSQETQYF. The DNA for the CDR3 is TGTGCCAGCAGCAGGAGGACTAGCGGGAGTCAGGAGACCCAGTACTTC.

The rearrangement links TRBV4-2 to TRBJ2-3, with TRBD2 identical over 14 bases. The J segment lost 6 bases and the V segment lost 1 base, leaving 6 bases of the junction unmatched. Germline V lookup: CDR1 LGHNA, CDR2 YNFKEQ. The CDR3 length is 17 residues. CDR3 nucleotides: TGTGCCAGCAGCCAAGCCGGGACTAGCGGGGGCGGGGATACGCAGTATTTT. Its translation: CASSQAGTSGGGDTQYF.

The chain's CDR3 is CASARALAGGQVTDTQYF. CDR3 bases: TGCGCCAGCGCGAGGGCACTAGCGGGGGGGCAGGTAACAGATACGCAGTATTTT. The chain links TRBV5-1 to TRBJ2-3, with TRBD2 matching over 13 bases. Germline CDR1 and CDR2: SGHRS and YFSETQ. The V and J ends lost 7 bases and 3 bases, in that order; junction bases with no gene match: 14. This CDR3 is 18 amino acids long. The whole variable domain, filled in from reference TRBV5-1 and TRBJ2-3, reads KAGVTQTPRYLIKTRGQQVTLSCSPISGHRSVSWYQQTPGQGLQFLFEYFSETQRNKGNFPGRFSGRQFSNSRSEMNVSTLELGDSALYLCASARALAGGQVTDTQYFGPGTRLTVL.

The CDR3 DNA follows: TGTGCCACCAGCCGAAGGACAGGGACGGAGACCCAGTACTTC. Protein sequence: CATSRRTGTETQYF. This rearrangement joins TRBV15 to TRBJ2-5; 8 nucleotides line up with TRBD1. This CDR3 region has 14 residues. Trimming took 5 bases from V and 5 from J; bases not matched to a gene: 7. Germline CDR1 LNHNV, CDR2 YYDKDF (reference sequence). Combining the CDR3 with reference TRBV15 and TRBJ2-5 gives the whole variable domain DAMVIQNPRYQVTQFGKPVTLSCSQTLNHNVMYWYQQKSSQAPKLLFHYYDKDFNNEADTPDNFQSRRPNTSFCFLDIRSPGLGDTAMYLCATSRRTGTETQYFGPGTRLLVL.

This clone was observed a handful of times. CDR3 residues: CASAPRQAYEQYF. CDR3 sequence (DNA): TGTGCCAGTGCTCCAAGGCAGGCTTACGAGCAGTACTTC. This chain links TRBV19 with TRBJ2-7; no definite D call. The CDR3 is 13 residues long. Germline V lookup: CDR1 LNHDA, CDR2 SQIVND (reference sequence). V was shortened by 8 bases and J by 4 bases, with 15 bases between the two germline ends.

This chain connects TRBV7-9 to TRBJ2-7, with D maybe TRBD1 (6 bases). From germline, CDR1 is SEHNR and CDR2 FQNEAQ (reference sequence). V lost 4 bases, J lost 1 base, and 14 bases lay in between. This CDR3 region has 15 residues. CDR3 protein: CASSSRQEISYEQYF. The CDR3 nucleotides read TGTGCCAGCAGCTCTAGACAGGAAATTTCCTACGAGCAGTACTTC.

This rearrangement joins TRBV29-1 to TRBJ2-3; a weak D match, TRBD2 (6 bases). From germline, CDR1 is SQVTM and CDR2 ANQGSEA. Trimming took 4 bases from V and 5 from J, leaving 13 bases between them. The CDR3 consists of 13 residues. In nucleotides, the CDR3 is TGCAGCGTTGTGGCGGGACGGGGAGATACGCAGTATTTT. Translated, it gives CSVVAGRGDTQYF.

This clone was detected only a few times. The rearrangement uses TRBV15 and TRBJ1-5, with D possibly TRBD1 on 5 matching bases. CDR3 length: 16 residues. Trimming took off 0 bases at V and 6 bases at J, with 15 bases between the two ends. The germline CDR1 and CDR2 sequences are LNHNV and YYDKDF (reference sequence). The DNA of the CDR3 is TGTGCCACCAGCAGAGATCGAGGGACTGGGGGTCAGCCCCAGCATTTT. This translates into CATSRDRGTGGQPQHF.

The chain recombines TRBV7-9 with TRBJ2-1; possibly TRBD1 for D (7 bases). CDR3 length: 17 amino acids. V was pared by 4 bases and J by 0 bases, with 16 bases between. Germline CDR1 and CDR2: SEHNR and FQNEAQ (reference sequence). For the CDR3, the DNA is TGTGCCAGCAGCTCACTGGACAGGAGGGGCTCCTACAATGAGCAGTTCTTC. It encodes CASSSLDRRGSYNEQFF.

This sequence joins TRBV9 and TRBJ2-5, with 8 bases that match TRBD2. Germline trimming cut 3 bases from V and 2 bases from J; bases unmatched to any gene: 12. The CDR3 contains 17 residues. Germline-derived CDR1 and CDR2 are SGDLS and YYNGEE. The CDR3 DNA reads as TGTGCCAGCAGCGCTGGGAGGACCTTAGCGGGACAAGAGACCCAGTACTTC. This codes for CASSAGRTLAGQETQYF.